The 22 T cell receptor beta chains in this list originate from one sample, sequenced in a study of T cell repertoires in cytomegalovirus infection. Each CDR3 protein gets one entry after TCRdb re-called the reads with MiXCR. The table shows 560,000 or so distinct CDR3 sequences, with 15% to 20% occurring only once. The specimen sequenced was CD8+ T cells from PBMCs. The receptors were sampled from a human donor in good health (CMV status not recorded). Some clones in this sample may be carry-over from other donors' samples.

The rearrangement links TRBV28 to TRBJ2-7; the D call may be TRBD1 or TRBD2 (5 bases each). With 5 bases removed from V and 1 base from J, the gap between germline ends came to 15 bases. Germline assignment: CDR1 MDHEN and CDR2 SYDVKM. The CDR3 has 15 amino acids. CDR3 amino acids: CASSPPQGPSYEQYF. CDR3 sequence (DNA): TGTGCCAGCAGTCCGCCCCAGGGACCTTCCTACGAGCAGTACTTC.

The table lists this clonotype with a few counts. The rearrangement links TRBV20-1 to TRBJ2-1; the match to TRBD2 covers 9 bases. Germline V gene data show CDR1 as DFQATT and CDR2 as SNEGSKA (reference sequence). V was pared by 0 bases and J by 4 bases, with 4 bases of the junction left unmatched. This CDR3 has 15 residues. CDR3 loop: CSARDSLAGYNEQFF. In DNA, the CDR3 is TGCAGTGCTAGAGACAGTCTAGCGGGATACAATGAGCAGTTCTTC.

The J gene is TRBJ2-7, the V gene TRBV10-3; 8 nucleotides line up with TRBD2. J was trimmed by 1 base and V by 4 bases; bases with no gene match: 9. CDR1 and CDR2 (germline): ENHRY, SYGVKD. The CDR3 length is 16 residues. The CDR3 DNA is TGTGCCATCAGTGGGCGGGGGGCGATGGGGTCCTACGAGCAGTACTTC. Its translation is CAISGRGAMGSYEQYF.

This clonotype appeared many times. The CDR3 DNA is TGTGCCAGCAGTGAAGCGCTTGGGCAGGCAGGCTCCTATAATTCACCCCTCCACTTT. It yields the protein CASSEALGQAGSYNSPLHF. The genes are TRBV6-1 and TRBJ1-6; D ambiguous. V was shortened by 0 bases and J by 0 bases, with 15 bases between the two germline ends. The length of the CDR3 is 19 residues. In germline, CDR1 is MNHNS, CDR2 SASEGT.

This clonotype was detected many times. This chain links TRBV11-2 with TRBJ1-5; possible D gene TRBD1, 5 bases. The CDR3 loop spans 13 amino acids. Looked up from germline, CDR1 is SGHAT and CDR2 is FQNNGV. V was clipped by 3 bases and J by 5 bases, with 8 bases between them. The CDR3 loop is CASSLSGDQPQHF. Here the CDR3 DNA reads TGTGCCAGCAGCTTGTCGGGGGATCAGCCCCAGCATTTT.

This clonotype was observed at least ten times. V usage is TRBV10-3 and J usage is TRBJ2-7; TRBD2 matches 16 bases. Germline values: CDR1 ENHRY, CDR2 SYGVKD. The V gene end was trimmed by 0 bases and the J gene end by 0 bases; junction bases not matched to a gene: 2. The CDR3 is made up of 18 amino acids. In DNA, the CDR3 is TGTGCCATCAGTGAGTCTGGGACTAGCGGGAGGGGCTCCTACGAGCAGTACTTC. Residues: CAISESGTSGRGSYEQYF.

This clonotype was counted between two and nine times. The rearrangement joins TRBV27 to TRBJ2-5; 8 bases map to TRBD2. The germline V gene has CDR1 MNHEY and CDR2 SMNVEV (reference sequence). The CDR3 consists of 15 residues. V gave up 6 bases and J gave up 5 bases; unmatched junction bases: 11. The CDR3 protein is CASSGPGLVHETQYF. CDR3 bases: TGTGCCAGCAGCGGACCGGGACTAGTTCATGAGACCCAGTACTTC.

This clonotype was counted ten times or more. The V call is TRBV7-8, the J call TRBJ2-7; the D gene could be TRBD1 or TRBD2 (7 bases each). Germline V CDR1 and CDR2: SGHVS, FQNEAQ. Trimming shortened V by 6 bases and J by 0 bases, and 15 bases separated the two germline ends. CDR3 length: 15 residues. This CDR3 reads CASRQGEGSSYEQYF. CDR3 nucleotide sequence: TGTGCCAGCAGGCAGGGGGAGGGGAGCTCCTACGAGCAGTACTTC.

A note on this clonotype: This is likely a read error, given that the CDR3 carries no conserved phenylalanine or tryptophan at its end. V usage is TRBV5-1 and J usage is TRBJ2-7, with TRBD2 matching over 8 bases. V gave up 5 bases and J gave up 7 bases; unmatched junction bases: 14. Germline lookup yields CDR1 SGHRS and CDR2 YFSETQ. CDR3 size: 15 residues. CDR3 DNA sequence: TGCGCCAGCAGGGAAGCGGGGGCCCTCCCCAGGGAGCAGTACTTA. This gives the protein CASREAGALPREQYL.

The sample holds many counts of this clonotype. This chain links TRBV12-3 or TRBV12-4 with TRBJ1-5; D ambiguous. The CDR3 is 15 residues long. Trimming left V 2 bases short and J 7 bases short, with 15 bases between. The CDR3 bases are TGTGCCAGCAGTTTAATCGCCCGCCCAGGACAGCCCCAGCATTTT. The encoded protein is CASSLIARPGQPQHF.

This clonotype was seen just once. The J gene is TRBJ1-5, the V gene TRBV15; D is unclear. Germline loops: CDR1 LNHNV, CDR2 YYDKDF (reference sequence). Trimming stripped 5 bases from V and 0 bases from J, with 5 bases between. The CDR3 has 13 residues. CDR3 region: CATSVNSNQPQHF. In DNA form, the CDR3 reads TGTGCCACCAGCGTAAATAGCAATCAGCCCCAGCATTTT.

This rearrangement joins TRBV2 to TRBJ1-2; TRBD1 matches at 8 bases. The CDR3 totals 11 residues. The germline CDR1 and CDR2 sequences are SNHLY and FYNNEI. J lost 11 bases, V lost 6 bases, and 5 bases had no gene match. CDR3 DNA sequence: TGTGCCAGCAGACCTGGACAGGGTTACACCTTC. This codes for CASRPGQGYTF.

This clonotype occurred a few times. The rearrangement joins TRBV19 to TRBJ2-7; D gene ambiguous. Germline CDR1 reads LNHDA; CDR2 reads SQIVND (reference sequence). The CDR3 loop spans 12 amino acids. The V gene lost 1 base and the J gene lost 6 bases, with 7 bases spanning the gap. In DNA, the CDR3 is TGTGCCAGTAGTATAGCTACGGGCGAGCAGTACTTC. Protein: CASSIATGEQYF.

This clonotype was counted a few times. The chain is built from TRBV28 and TRBJ2-3; 13 bases map to TRBD2. CDR1 MDHEN and CDR2 SYDVKM come from the germline V gene. V lost 5 bases to trimming and J lost 5 bases; unmatched junction nucleotides: 1. The CDR3 contains 14 residues. The CDR3 coding sequence is TGTGCCAGCAGTGGACTAGCGGGAGTAGATACGCAGTATTTT. It codes for CASSGLAGVDTQYF.

This clonotype came up a few times. The chain recombines TRBV28 with TRBJ1-6; a possible D gene is TRBD1 (5 bases). Trimming shortened V by 5 bases and J by 5 bases, and 16 bases separated the two germline ends. This CDR3 region has 16 residues. Germline CDR1 MDHEN, CDR2 SYDVKM. The CDR3 sequence is CASSPPALGDNSPLHF. DNA of the CDR3: TGTGCCAGCAGTCCCCCAGCTTTAGGGGATAATTCACCCCTCCACTTT.

This clonotype was seen ten or more times. The rearrangement links TRBV15 to TRBJ2-3; possibly TRBD2 for D (6 bases). The germline V gene encodes CDR1 LNHNV and CDR2 YYDKDF (reference sequence). The CDR3 consists of 15 residues. The ends were cut back, 3 bases at V and 2 bases at J, with 12 bases in the middle. Here the CDR3 reads CATSSSAGSTDTQYF. CDR3 in DNA: TGTGCCACCAGCAGTAGTGCGGGGTCCACAGATACGCAGTATTTT.

There are a few counts of this clonotype. This chain's CDR3 is CARYLSLSSYEQYF. For the CDR3, the DNA is TGTGCCAGATACCTCAGTTTGTCCTCCTACGAGCAGTACTTC. The chain employs TRBV27 and TRBJ2-7, with D unclear. Looked up from germline, CDR1 is MNHEY and CDR2 is SMNVEV (reference sequence). The CDR3 spans 14 residues. V gave up 9 bases and J gave up 0 bases, with 15 bases separating them.

The chain uses TRBV10-2 and TRBJ1-3; D gene uncertain. V was pared by 8 bases and J by 2 bases, with 10 bases between. The CDR3 totals 13 residues. CDR1 and CDR2 (germline): WSHSY, SAAADI. CDR3 DNA sequence: TGCGCCAGCGGGCCCCGCCCTGGAAACACCATATATTTT. This translates into CASGPRPGNTIYF.

The chain joins TRBV27 to TRBJ2-6; the D is unclear. Deletions cut 2 bases from V and 6 bases from J, with 11 bases between. This CDR3 spans 15 amino acids. Germline CDR1 is MNHEY and CDR2 is SMNVEV (reference sequence). This chain's CDR3 is CASSLQFVSANVLTF. The CDR3 DNA reads as TGTGCCAGCAGTTTACAGTTTGTTTCGGCCAACGTCCTGACTTTC.

This clonotype showed up just a few times. The chain joins TRBV6-2 or TRBV6-3 to TRBJ2-1, with 14 bases that match TRBD2. V dropped 6 bases and J dropped 9; count of bases not matched to a gene: 13. The CDR3 loop spans 17 amino acids. CDR1 is MNHEY and CDR2 is SVGEGT in the germline V gene. The CDR3 DNA follows: TGTGCCAGCAGCCCTCAGCGACTAGCGGGAGGGCCCGGTGAGCAGTTCTTC. Its translation is CASSPQRLAGGPGEQFF.

The chain couples TRBV20-1 to TRBJ1-5, with D tentatively TRBD1 (5 bases). Germline loops: CDR1 DFQATT, CDR2 SNEGSKA (reference sequence). The CDR3 totals 13 residues. V was trimmed by 0 bases and J by 3 bases, leaving 6 bases between them. CDR3 nucleotide sequence: TGCAGTGCTAGAGAGGGGGTCAATCAGCCCCAGCATTTT. Translated: CSAREGVNQPQHF.

The rearrangement joins TRBV27 to TRBJ1-2; 7 nucleotides agree with TRBD1. The CDR3 sequence is 15 residues long. Trimming took 5 bases from V and 4 from J; bases not matched to a gene: 10. Germline V gives CDR1 MNHEY, CDR2 SMNVEV (reference sequence). Here the CDR3 DNA reads TGTGCCAGCAGTGACAGGGTTCCAAACTTCTATGGCTACACCTTC. Translating gives CASSDRVPNFYGYTF.